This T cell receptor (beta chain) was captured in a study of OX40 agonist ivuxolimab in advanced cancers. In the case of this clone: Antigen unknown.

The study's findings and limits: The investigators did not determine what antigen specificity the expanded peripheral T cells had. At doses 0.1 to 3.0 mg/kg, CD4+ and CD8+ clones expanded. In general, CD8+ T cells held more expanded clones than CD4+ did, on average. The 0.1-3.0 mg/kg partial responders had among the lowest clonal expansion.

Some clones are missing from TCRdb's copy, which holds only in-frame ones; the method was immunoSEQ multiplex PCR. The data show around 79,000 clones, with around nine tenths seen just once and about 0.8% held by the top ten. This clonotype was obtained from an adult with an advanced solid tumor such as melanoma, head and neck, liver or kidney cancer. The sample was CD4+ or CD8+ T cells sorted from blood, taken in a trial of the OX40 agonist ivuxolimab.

CDR3 in amino acids: CAWSVFGGNQPQHF. CDR3 nucleotides: TGTGCCTGGAGTGTTTTCGGTGGCAATCAGCCCCAGCATTTT. The genes are TRBV30 and TRBJ1-5; D uncertain. The germline V gene encodes CDR1 GTSNPN and CDR2 SVGIG (reference sequence). Trimming left V 0 bases short and J 2 bases short, with 8 bases between. This CDR3 contains 14 residues.